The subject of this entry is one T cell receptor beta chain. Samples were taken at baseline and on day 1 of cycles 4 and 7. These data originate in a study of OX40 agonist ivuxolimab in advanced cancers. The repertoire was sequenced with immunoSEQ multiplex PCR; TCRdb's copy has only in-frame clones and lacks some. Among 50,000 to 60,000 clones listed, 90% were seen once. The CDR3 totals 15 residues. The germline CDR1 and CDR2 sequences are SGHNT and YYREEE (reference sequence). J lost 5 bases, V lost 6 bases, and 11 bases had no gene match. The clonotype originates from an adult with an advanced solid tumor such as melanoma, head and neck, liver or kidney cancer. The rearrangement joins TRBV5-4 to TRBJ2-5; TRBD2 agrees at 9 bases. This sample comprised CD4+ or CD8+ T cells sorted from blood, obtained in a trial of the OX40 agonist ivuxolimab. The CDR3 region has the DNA TGTGCCAGCACCCGAGCGGGAGGAATCGACGAGACCCAGTACTTC. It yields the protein CASTRAGGIDETQYF.